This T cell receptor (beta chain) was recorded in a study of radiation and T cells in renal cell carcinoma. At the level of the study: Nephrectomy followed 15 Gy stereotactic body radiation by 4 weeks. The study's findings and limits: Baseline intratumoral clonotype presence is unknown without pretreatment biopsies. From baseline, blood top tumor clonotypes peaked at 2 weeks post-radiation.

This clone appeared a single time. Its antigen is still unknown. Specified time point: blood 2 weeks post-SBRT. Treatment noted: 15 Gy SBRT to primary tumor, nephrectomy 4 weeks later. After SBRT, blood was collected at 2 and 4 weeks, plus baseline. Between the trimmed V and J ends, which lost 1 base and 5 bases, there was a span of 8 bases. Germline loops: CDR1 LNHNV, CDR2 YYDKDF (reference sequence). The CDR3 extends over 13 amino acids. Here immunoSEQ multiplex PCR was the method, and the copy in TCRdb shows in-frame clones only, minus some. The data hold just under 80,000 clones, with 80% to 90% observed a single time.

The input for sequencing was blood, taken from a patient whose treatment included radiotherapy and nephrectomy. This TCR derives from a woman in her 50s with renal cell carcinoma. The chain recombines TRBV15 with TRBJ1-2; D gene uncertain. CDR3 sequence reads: CATSRGGNYGYTF. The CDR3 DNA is TGTGCCACCAGCAGAGGCGGAAATTATGGCTACACCTTC.